The 9 T cell receptor beta chains reported below all come from one sample, sequenced in a study of T cell repertoires in ileal Crohn's disease (dated by TCRdb to the late 2010s). The library was generated by the immunoSEQ multiplex PCR assay. The immuneACCESS repertoire file appears here via TCRdb, limited to in-frame rearrangements. These files lack a portion of the clones; in checked studies, under half of the deficit traces to unresolved V genes, and the cause of the others is not known. The sample records tens of thousands of clones, roughly 81% of which are singletons. In total, the top ten clones hold around 5.6% of the sample. Sequencing was performed on ileal tissue. The origin of the receptors is an adult with Crohn's disease.

This chain links TRBV19 with TRBJ1-5; TRBD1 matches at 8 bases. Trimming cost V 6 bases and J 2 bases; bases outside gene matches: 6. Per the germline V gene, CDR1 is LNHDA and CDR2 is SQIVND (reference sequence). CDR3 length: 15 residues. The CDR3, as DNA: TGTGCCAGTAGCAGGACAGGGTTCGGCAATCAGCCCCAGCATTTT. This gives the protein CASSRTGFGNQPQHF. Supplemented by reference TRBV19 and TRBJ1-5, the full variable domain reads DGGITQSPKYLFRKEGQNVTLSCEQNLNHDAMYWYRQDPGQGLRLIYYSQIVNDFQKGDIAEGYSVSREKKESFPLTVTSAQKNPTAFYLCASSRTGFGNQPQHFGDGTRLSIL.

The chain joins TRBV7-2 to TRBJ2-3; perhaps TRBD2 as D (6 bases). Germline lookup yields CDR1 SGHTA and CDR2 FQGNSA. The CDR3 runs to 17 residues. Trimming removed 0 bases from V and 0 bases from J, with 13 bases in between. The CDR3 nucleotides read TGTGCCAGCAGCTTAGCGCCCGGGAGTTCTAGCACAGATACGCAGTATTTT. It translates to CASSLAPGSSSTDTQYF. Complete variable domain (other parts from reference TRBV7-2 and TRBJ2-3): GAGVSQSPSNKVTEKGKDVELRCDPISGHTALYWYRQSLGQGLEFLIYFQGNSAPDKSGLPSDRFSAERTGGSVSTLTIQRTQQEDSAVYLCASSLAPGSSSTDTQYFGPGTRLTVL.

This clone occurred once. V usage is TRBV27 and J usage is TRBJ1-2, with TRBD1 matching over 7 bases. The germline gives CDR1 MNHEY, CDR2 SMNVEV (reference sequence). The CDR3 is made up of 15 amino acids. V was clipped by 4 bases and J by 6 bases; unmatched bases: 11. The CDR3 protein is CASSSKSLGQHGYTF. The CDR3 nucleotides read TGTGCCAGCAGTTCGAAGTCGCTGGGACAGCATGGCTACACCTTC.

The gene calls are TRBV30 and TRBJ1-1; TRBD1 aligns across 8 bases. The length of the CDR3 is 15 residues. Germline loops: CDR1 GTSNPN, CDR2 SVGIG (reference sequence). V was clipped by 2 bases and J by 0 bases; unmatched bases: 5. CDR3 DNA sequence: TGTGCCTGGAGTACGGGGACAGGTTTGAACACTGAAGCTTTCTTT. Its protein is CAWSTGTGLNTEAFF.

The J gene is TRBJ2-7, the V gene TRBV5-1, with a possible D match to TRBD1 (7 bases). This CDR3 comprises 17 residues. In germline, CDR1 is SGHRS, CDR2 YFSETQ. Trimming left V 1 base short and J 2 bases short, with 19 bases between. The CDR3 protein is CASSLTRGTARPYEQYF. CDR3 sequence (DNA): TGCGCCAGCAGCTTGACCCGGGGGACAGCAAGACCCTACGAGCAGTACTTC. Filled out from reference TRBV5-1 and TRBJ2-7, the complete variable domain reads KAGVTQTPRYLIKTRGQQVTLSCSPISGHRSVSWYQQTPGQGLQFLFEYFSETQRNKGNFPGRFSGRQFSNSRSEMNVSTLELGDSALYLCASSLTRGTARPYEQYFGPGTRLTVT.

The chain is built from TRBV2 and TRBJ2-7; 9 bases map to TRBD1. V shed 6 bases, J shed 3 bases, and the junction held 3 bases outside the gene matches. CDR3 size: 13 residues. The germline CDR1 and CDR2 sequences are SNHLY and FYNNEI. CDR3 amino acids: CASSATGGYEQYF. CDR3 bases: TGTGCCAGCAGCGCGACAGGGGGCTACGAGCAGTACTTC.

V gene TRBV30 combines with J gene TRBJ2-2; 8 bases line up with TRBD2. This CDR3 region has 17 residues. V shed 3 bases and J 2 bases; nucleotides not matched to a gene: 11. Looked up from germline, CDR1 is GTSNPN and CDR2 is SVGIG (reference sequence). The DNA for the CDR3 is TGTGCCTGGAGGCGGGGGGTGTGGCGGGGCAACACCGGGGAGCTGTTTTTT. Protein product: CAWRRGVWRGNTGELFF. The full variable domain, in which reference TRBV30 and TRBJ2-2 provide the parts outside the CDR3, is SQTIHQWPATLVQPVGSPLSLECTVEGTSNPNLYWYRQAAGRGLQLLFYSVGIGQISSEVPQNLSASRPQDRQFILSSKKLLLSDSGFYLCAWRRGVWRGNTGELFFGEGSRLTVL.

This chain connects TRBV29-1 to TRBJ2-5, with a possible D match to TRBD1 (6 bases). Trimming shortened V by 0 bases and J by 5 bases, and 16 bases separated the two germline ends. The CDR3 contains 15 residues. Per the germline V gene, CDR1 is SQVTM and CDR2 is ANQGSEA. CDR3 nucleotides: TGCAGCGTTGAAGATCACGGCAGGGGCTCGGAGACCCAGTACTTC. It codes for CSVEDHGRGSETQYF.

The chain joins TRBV6-5 to TRBJ1-1, with TRBD1 as a possible D gene (5 bases). Germline values: CDR1 MNHEY, CDR2 SVGAGI. V dropped 2 bases and J dropped 4 bases, with 17 bases sitting between them. This CDR3 comprises 16 residues. CDR3: CASSYVRERGSTEAFF. The CDR3 region has the DNA TGTGCCAGCAGTTACGTCAGGGAACGGGGGAGCACTGAAGCTTTCTTT.